This TCR beta chain was captured by sequencing in a study of T cells after yellow fever vaccination. Study-level results: Re-detected after boosting: most primary clones, 96% of CD4 and 80% to 90% of CD8.

They built TCR cDNA with 5'RACE template switching, a step that put in a universal primer site and UMIs. TCRdb called the 5' RACE reads again in MiXCR, with one record for every CDR3 protein. The data hold some 320,000 distinct CDR3 sequences, with 8% to 10% observed a single time. The V gene end was trimmed by 3 bases and the J gene end by 8 bases; junction bases not matched to a gene: 4. Germline V CDR1 and CDR2: SGHAT, FQNNGV. The length of the CDR3 is 13 residues. As concerns this clonotype: What it binds is not known.

This chain links TRBV11-2 with TRBJ1-2; the match to TRBD1 covers 9 bases. The source of this sequence is a man between 18 and 29 years old who received the YFV17D yellow fever vaccine. The starting material was PBMCs, obtained on the day of the first yellow fever vaccination. DNA for the CDR3: TGTGCCAGCAGCTTGGGACAGGGCCAGGGCTACACCTTC. Its translation is CASSLGQGQGYTF.